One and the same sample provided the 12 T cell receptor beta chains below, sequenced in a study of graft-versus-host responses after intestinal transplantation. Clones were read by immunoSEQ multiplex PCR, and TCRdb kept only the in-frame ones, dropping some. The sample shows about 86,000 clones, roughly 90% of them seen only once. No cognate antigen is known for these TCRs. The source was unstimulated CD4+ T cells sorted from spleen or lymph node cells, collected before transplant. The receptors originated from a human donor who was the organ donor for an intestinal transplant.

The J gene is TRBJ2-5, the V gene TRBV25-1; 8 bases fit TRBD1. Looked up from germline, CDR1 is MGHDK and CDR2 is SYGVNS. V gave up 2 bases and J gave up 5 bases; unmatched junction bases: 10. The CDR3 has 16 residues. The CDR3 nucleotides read TGTGCCAGCAGTGAAGGTGGGGCTCACAGGGGGGAGACCCAGTACTTC. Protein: CASSEGGAHRGETQYF.

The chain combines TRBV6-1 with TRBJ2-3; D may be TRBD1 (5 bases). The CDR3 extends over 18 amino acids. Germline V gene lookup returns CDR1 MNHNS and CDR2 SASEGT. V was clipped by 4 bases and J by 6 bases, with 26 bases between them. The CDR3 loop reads CASSATRGPRVTGDTQYF. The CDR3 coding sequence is TGTGCCAGCAGTGCCACCAGAGGACCCAGGGTAACTGGGGATACGCAGTATTTT.

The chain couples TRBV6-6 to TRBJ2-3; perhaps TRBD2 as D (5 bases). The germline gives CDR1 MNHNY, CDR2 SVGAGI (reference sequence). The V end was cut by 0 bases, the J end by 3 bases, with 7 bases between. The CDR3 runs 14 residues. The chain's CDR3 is CASSYSGLTDTQYF. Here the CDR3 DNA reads TGTGCCAGCAGTTACTCCGGACTTACAGATACGCAGTATTTT.

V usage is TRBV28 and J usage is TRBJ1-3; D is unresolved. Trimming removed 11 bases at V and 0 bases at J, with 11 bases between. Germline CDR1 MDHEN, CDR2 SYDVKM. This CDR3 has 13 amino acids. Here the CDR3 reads CAGCRSSGNTIYF. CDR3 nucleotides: TGTGCCGGTTGCCGGAGCTCTGGAAACACCATATATTTT.

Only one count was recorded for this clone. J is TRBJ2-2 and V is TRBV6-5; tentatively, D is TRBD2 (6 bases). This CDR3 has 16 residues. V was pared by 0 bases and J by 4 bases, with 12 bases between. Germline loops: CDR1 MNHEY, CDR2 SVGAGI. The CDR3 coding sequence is TGTGCCAGCAGTTACTCGATCGGGGGATCCACCGGGGAGCTGTTTTTT. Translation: CASSYSIGGSTGELFF.

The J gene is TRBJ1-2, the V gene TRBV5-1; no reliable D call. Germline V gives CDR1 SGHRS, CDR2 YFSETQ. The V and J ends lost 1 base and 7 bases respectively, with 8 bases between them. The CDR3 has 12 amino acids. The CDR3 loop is CASSLSQIGYTF. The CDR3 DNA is TGCGCCAGCAGCTTGTCGCAGATTGGCTACACCTTC. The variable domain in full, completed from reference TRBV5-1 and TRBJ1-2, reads KAGVTQTPRYLIKTRGQQVTLSCSPISGHRSVSWYQQTPGQGLQFLFEYFSETQRNKGNFPGRFSGRQFSNSRSEMNVSTLELGDSALYLCASSLSQIGYTFGSGTRLTVV.

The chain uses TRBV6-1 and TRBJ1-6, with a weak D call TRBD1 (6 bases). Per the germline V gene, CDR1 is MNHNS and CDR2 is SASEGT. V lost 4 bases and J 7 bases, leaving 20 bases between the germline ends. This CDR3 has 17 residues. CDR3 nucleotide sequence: TGTGCCAGCAGTGGATACGAAGGACAGAGAGTAAATTCACCCCTCCACTTT. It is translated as CASSGYEGQRVNSPLHF.

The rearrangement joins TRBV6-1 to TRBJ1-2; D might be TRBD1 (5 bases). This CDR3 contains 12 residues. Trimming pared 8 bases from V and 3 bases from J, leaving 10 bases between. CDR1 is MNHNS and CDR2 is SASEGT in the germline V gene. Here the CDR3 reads CASLTTDYGYTF. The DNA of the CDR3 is TGTGCCAGCCTAACGACAGACTATGGCTACACCTTC.

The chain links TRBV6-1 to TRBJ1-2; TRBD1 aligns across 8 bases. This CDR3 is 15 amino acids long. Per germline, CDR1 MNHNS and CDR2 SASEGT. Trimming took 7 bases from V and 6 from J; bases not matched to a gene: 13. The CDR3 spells CASNINPGQANGYTF. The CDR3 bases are TGTGCCAGCAACATCAATCCGGGACAGGCTAATGGCTACACCTTC.

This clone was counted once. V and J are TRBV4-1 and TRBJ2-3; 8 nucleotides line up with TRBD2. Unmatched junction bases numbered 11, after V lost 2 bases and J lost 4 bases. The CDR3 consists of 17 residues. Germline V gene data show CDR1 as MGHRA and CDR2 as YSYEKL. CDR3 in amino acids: CASSQQTSGSGADTQYF. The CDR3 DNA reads TGCGCCAGCAGCCAACAAACCAGCGGGAGCGGCGCAGATACGCAGTATTTT.

Here the CDR3 reads CASSPRDRAHTEAFF. The DNA of the CDR3 is TGTGCCAGTAGTCCTCGGGACAGGGCTCATACTGAAGCTTTCTTT. The chain is built from TRBV19 and TRBJ1-1; 9 nucleotides align to TRBD1. Looked up from germline, CDR1 is LNHDA and CDR2 is SQIVND (reference sequence). The J segment lost 5 bases and the V segment lost 5 bases, leaving 9 bases of the junction unmatched. This CDR3 is built from 15 residues.

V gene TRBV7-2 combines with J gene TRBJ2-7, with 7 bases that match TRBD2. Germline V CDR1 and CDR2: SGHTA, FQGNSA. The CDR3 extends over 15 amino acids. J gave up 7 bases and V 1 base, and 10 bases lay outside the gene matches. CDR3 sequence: CASSLGGSGPGEQYF. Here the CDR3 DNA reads TGTGCCAGCAGCTTAGGGGGTAGCGGGCCTGGGGAGCAGTACTTC.